This T cell receptor (beta chain) was identified in a study of T cell responses to AZD1222 COVID-19 vaccine. General study points: Baseline testing showed seropositivity in only six AZD1222 recipients.

Turning to this clone: Its specificity is unknown.

TCRdb's table, derived via immunoSEQ multiplex PCR, lists solely in-frame clones and lacks some. The sample holds over 150,000 clones; 85% to 95% are singletons and the top ten take roughly 1.7%. Trimming removed 3 bases from V and 7 bases from J, with 6 bases in between. CDR3 size: 12 residues. The sequences come from peripheral blood, collected 28 days after the second AZD1222 dose. This receptor was identified in an adult who received the AZD1222 COVID-19 vaccine. The rearrangement uses TRBV12-3 or TRBV12-4 and TRBJ1-4; D is uncertain. CDR3 nucleotides: TGTGCCAGCAGTTTTGTGGTTGAAAAACTGTTTTTT. It encodes CASSFVVEKLFF.